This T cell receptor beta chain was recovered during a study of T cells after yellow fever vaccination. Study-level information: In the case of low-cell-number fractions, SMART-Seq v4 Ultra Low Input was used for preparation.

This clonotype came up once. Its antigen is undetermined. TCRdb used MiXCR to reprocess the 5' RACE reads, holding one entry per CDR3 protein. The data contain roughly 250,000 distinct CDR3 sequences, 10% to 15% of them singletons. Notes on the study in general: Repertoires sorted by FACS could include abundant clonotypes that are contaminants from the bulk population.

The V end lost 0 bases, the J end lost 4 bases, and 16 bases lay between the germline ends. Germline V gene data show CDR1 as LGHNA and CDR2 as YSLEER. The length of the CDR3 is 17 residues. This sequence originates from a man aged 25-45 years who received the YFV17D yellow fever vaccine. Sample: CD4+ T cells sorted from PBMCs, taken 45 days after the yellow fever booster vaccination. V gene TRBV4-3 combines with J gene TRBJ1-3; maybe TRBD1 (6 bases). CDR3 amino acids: CASSQDHLGGQGNTIYF. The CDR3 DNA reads TGCGCCAGCAGCCAAGATCATCTGGGGGGCCAGGGAAACACCATATATTTT.